This T cell receptor (beta chain) appears in the sequencing data of a study of CD8 T cells in Susac syndrome. Study results and limitations: The study recognized that its TCR sequencing and HLA analysis covered a relatively small number of individuals.

As regards this clonotype: Antigen specificity is unknown.

RNA, at about 0.45 to 1 ug, was reverse transcribed with random hexamers. TCRdb redid the calling of the immunoSEQ multiplex PCR reads with MiXCR, one entry per CDR3 protein. This sample has roughly 250,000 distinct CDR3 sequences, with almost 97% found just once. CDR3 length: 15 residues. The V end lost 0 bases, the J end lost 0 bases, and 9 bases lay between the germline ends. CDR1 LGHDT and CDR2 YNNKEL come from the germline V gene (reference sequence). Sequencing of TCR beta was performed on blood CD8+ T cells and on blood CD4+ T cells. The TCR originated in a human donor with Susac syndrome. This sequence joins TRBV3-1 and TRBJ2-7, with D maybe TRBD1 (6 bases). Input material: CD4+ T cells from PBMCs. The CDR3 sequence: CASSQDQGFSYEQYF. Written as DNA, the CDR3 is TGTGCCAGCAGCCAAGATCAGGGGTTCTCCTACGAGCAGTACTTC.